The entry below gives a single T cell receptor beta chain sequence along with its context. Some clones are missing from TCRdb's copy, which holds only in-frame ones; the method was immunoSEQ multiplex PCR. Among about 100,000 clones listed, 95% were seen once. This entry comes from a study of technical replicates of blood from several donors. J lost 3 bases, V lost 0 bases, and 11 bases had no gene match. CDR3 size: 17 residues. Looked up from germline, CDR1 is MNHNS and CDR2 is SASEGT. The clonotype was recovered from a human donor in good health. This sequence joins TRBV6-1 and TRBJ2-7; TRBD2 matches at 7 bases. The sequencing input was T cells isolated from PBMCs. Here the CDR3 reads CASSEAVLGEGLYEQYF. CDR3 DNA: TGTGCCAGCAGTGAAGCGGTTTTAGGGGAGGGCCTCTACGAGCAGTACTTC.